The table lists the clone carrying this TCR beta chain with a count of one. Measured with immunoSEQ multiplex PCR; TCRdb has only the in-frame clones, and not every one. The sample has 100,000 or so clones; 80% to 90% are singletons. This CDR3 has 14 amino acids. The germline V gene encodes CDR1 MNHEY and CDR2 SMNVEV (reference sequence). V was clipped by 4 bases and J by 4 bases, with 13 bases between them. This entry belongs to a study of blood T cell repertoires in COVID-19. Study at large: Collection of acute and convalescent COVID-19 samples took place in the United States, Italy and Spain. The cDNA or gDNA used as material had been derived from T cells, B-cell-depleted T cells, or PBMCs.

This chain uses TRBV27 with TRBJ1-1, with a tentative D call TRBD1 (5 bases). The clonotype comes from a man aged 55-75 years with acute or convalescent COVID-19. The sample consisted of peripheral blood. The CDR3 is CASSSDSPFTEAFF. In DNA form, the CDR3 reads TGTGCCAGCAGTTCAGACAGCCCCTTCACTGAAGCTTTCTTT.